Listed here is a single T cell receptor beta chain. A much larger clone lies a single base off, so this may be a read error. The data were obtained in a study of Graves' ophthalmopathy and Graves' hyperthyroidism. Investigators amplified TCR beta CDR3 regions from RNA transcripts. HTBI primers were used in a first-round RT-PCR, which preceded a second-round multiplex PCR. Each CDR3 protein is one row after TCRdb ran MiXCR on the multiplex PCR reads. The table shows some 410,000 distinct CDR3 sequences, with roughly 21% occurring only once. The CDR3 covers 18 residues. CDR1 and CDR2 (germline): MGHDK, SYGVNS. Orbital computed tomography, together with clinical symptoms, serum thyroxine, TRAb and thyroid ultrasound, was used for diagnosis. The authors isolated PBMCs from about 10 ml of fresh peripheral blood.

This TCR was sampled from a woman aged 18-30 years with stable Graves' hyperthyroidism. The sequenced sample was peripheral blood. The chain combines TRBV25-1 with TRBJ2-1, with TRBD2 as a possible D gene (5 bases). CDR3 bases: TGTGCCAACAGTGATACTCCCGGGATTCGCGGCTCCTACAATGAGCAGTTCTTC. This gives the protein CANSDTPGIRGSYNEQFF.